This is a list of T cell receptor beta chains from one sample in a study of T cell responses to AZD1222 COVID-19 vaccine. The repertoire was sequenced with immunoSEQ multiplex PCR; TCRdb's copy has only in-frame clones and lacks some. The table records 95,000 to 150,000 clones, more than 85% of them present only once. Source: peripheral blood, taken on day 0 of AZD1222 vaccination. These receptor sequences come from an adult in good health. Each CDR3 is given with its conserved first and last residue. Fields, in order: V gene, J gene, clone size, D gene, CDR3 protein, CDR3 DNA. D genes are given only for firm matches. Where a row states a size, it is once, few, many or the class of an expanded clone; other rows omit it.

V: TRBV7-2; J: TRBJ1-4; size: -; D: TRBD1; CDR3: CASGTDANEKLFF; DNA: TGTGCCAGCGGGACAGACGCCAATGAAAAACTGTTTTTT
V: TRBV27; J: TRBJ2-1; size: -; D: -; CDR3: CASSLRGINEQFF; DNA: TGTGCCAGCAGTTTAAGGGGAATCAATGAGCAGTTCTTC
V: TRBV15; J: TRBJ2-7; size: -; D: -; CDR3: CATSRTAQLLEQYF; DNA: TGTGCCACCAGCAGGACAGCCCAGTTGCTTGAGCAGTACTTC
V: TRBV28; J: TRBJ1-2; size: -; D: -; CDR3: CASSSPERRGRGYTF; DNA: TGTGCCAGCAGTTCCCCGGAGAGGAGGGGGAGAGGCTACACCTTC
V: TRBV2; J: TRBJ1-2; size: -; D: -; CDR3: CASMSGSTNYGYTF; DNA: TGTGCCAGCATGTCAGGCAGCACTAACTATGGCTACACCTTC
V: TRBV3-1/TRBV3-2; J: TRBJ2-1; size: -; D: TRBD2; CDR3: CASSQETSTPNEQFF; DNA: TGTGCCAGCAGCCAAGAGACTAGCACCCCCAATGAGCAGTTCTTC
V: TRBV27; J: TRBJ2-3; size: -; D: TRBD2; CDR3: CASSLSPQAGGRDTQYF; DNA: TGTGCCAGCAGTTTATCCCCCCAAGCGGGAGGGAGGGATACGCAGTATTTT
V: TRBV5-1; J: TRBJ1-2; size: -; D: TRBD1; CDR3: CASSSKGQGANGYTF; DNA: TGCGCCAGCAGCTCGAAGGGACAGGGGGCGAATGGCTACACCTTC
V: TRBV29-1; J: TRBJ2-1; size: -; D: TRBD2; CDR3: CSVVVAGFHEQFF; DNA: TGCAGCGTTGTAGTAGCGGGATTTCATGAGCAGTTCTTC
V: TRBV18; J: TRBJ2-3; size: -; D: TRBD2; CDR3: CASSSRSGGITDTQYF; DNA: TGTGCCAGCTCATCAAGAAGCGGGGGGATCACAGATACGCAGTATTTT
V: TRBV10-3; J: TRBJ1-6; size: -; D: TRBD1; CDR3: CAISDPARQGTPLHF; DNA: TGTGCCATCAGTGACCCCGCCAGACAGGGAACACCCCTCCACTTT
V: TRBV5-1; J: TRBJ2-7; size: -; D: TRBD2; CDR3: CASSLPSGTFEQYF; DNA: TGCGCCAGCAGCCTGCCTAGCGGGACTTTCGAGCAGTACTTC
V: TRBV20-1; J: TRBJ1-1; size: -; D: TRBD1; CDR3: CSASGSGGTEAFF; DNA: TGCAGTGCTAGTGGGTCAGGGGGGACTGAAGCTTTCTTT
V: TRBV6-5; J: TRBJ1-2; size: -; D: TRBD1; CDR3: CASSTGDYGYTF; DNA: TGTGCCAGCAGTACAGGGGACTATGGCTACACCTTC
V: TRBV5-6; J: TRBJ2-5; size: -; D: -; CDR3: CASSFNLGGRRVETQYF; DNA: TGTGCCAGCAGCTTCAATTTAGGAGGGCGCCGGGTTGAGACCCAGTACTTC
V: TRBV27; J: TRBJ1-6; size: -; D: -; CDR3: CASSLAGGMSYNSPLHF; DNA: TGTGCCAGCTCCCTTGCGGGGGGTATGAGCTATAATTCACCCCTCCACTTT
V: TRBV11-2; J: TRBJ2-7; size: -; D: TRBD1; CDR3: CASSSAGPGGYEQYF; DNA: TGTGCCAGCAGCTCGGCGGGTCCAGGGGGCTACGAGCAGTACTTC
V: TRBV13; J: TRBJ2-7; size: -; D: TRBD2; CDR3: CASSARLAGGLYEQYF; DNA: TGTGCCAGCAGCGCGCGACTAGCGGGAGGACTCTACGAGCAGTACTTC
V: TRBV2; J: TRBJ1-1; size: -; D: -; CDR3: CASNMGYSNEAFF; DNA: TGTGCCAGCAATATGGGGTATTCAAATGAAGCTTTCTTT
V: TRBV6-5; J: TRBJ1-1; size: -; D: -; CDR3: CASEALGISFGAMF; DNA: TGTGCCAGCGAGGCCCTGGGAATTAGTTTTGGCGCGATGTTT
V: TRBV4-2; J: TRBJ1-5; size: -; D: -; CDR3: CASSQGEVGRGQPQHF; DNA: TGTGCCAGCAGCCAGGGGGAGGTTGGCCGGGGTCAGCCCCAGCATTTT
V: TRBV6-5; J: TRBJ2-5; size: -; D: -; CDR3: CASQQGWGETQYF; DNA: TGTGCCAGCCAGCAGGGGTGGGGGGAGACCCAGTACTTC
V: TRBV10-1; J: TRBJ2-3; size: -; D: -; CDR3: CASSSDRTNTDTQYF; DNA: TGCGCCAGCAGTTCCGACAGGACTAACACAGATACGCAGTATTTT
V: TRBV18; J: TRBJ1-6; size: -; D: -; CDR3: CASSPQEDSPLHF; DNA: TGTGCCAGCTCACCACAAGAGGATTCACCCCTCCACTTT
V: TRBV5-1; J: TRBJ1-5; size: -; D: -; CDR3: CASSVTGDSDQPQHF; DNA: TGCGCCAGCAGCGTGACGGGCGATTCGGATCAGCCCCAGCATTTT
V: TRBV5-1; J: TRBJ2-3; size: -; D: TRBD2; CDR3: CASSLGGLAGGRPDTQYF; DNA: TGCGCCAGCAGCTTGGGCGGACTAGCGGGGGGAAGGCCAGATACGCAGTATTTT
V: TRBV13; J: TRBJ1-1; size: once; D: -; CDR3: CASSPPPRGRNTEAFF; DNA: TGTGCCAGCAGCCCTCCCCCCCGGGGGCGGAACACTGAAGCTTTCTTT
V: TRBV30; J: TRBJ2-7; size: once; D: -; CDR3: CAWTPGGHEQYF; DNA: TGTGCCTGGACCCCGGGGGGCCACGAGCAGTACTTC
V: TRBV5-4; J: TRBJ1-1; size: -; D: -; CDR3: CASTTDPNTEAFF; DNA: TGTGCCAGCACCACGGACCCAAACACTGAAGCTTTCTTT